Below, 2 T cell receptor beta chains from the same sample are listed, as sequenced in a study of post-analysis software for immune sequencing data. General study findings and limits: Patients carried roughly five TRBV segments more frequently than controls did, and TRBV5-6, TRBV5-1 and TRBV20-1 were among them.

What these receptors recognize is not known. Unique molecular identifiers were built into the TCR beta cDNA libraries. In TCRdb, the PCR reads were re-called with MiXCR into one record per CDR3 protein. The sample contains some 260,000 distinct CDR3 sequences, 36% of which appear only once. The specimen sequenced was blood. The source is a girl aged 5-17 years with multiple sclerosis.

The gene calls are TRBV3-1 and TRBJ2-1; D uncertain. This CDR3 is 14 amino acids long. V gave up 0 bases and J gave up 2 bases, with 5 bases separating them. CDR1 and CDR2 from the germline V gene are LGHDT and YNNKEL (reference sequence). Here the CDR3 reads CASSQEQTYNEQFF. Written as DNA, the CDR3 is TGTGCCAGCAGCCAAGAACAGACCTACAATGAGCAGTTCTTC.

This chain connects TRBV7-2 to TRBJ2-3; 8 bases line up with TRBD2. The junction had 7 bases not matched to a gene; V was cut back by 0 bases and J by 5 bases. Germline assignment: CDR1 SGHTA and CDR2 FQGNSA. The CDR3 covers 16 residues. This CDR3 reads CASSLAPWRGEDTQYF. CDR3 nucleotide sequence: TGTGCCAGCAGCTTAGCTCCGTGGCGGGGGGAAGATACGCAGTATTTT.